Presented here are 14 T cell receptor beta chains from one specimen sequenced in a study of shared clonotypes between healthy human individuals (TCRdb year 2020). The library was prepared using the immunoSEQ multiplex PCR assay. Entries here come from immuneACCESS through TCRdb and include only in-frame sequences with V and J called. Some clones fail to appear in such tables; in the studies checked, an unresolved V gene covers under half of the shortfall, and the cause of the remainder is unknown. This sample gives about 100,000 clones in total; roughly 66% of them show up just once. The top ten constitute around 26% of the sample. Sequencing was carried out using memory CD8+ T cells sorted from blood. Reading the label with the study, this specimen's cell subset or site is: CD45RO+ cells pooled with CCR7-negative TemRA cells. These TCRs come from a woman in her twenties or thirties in good health.

The rearrangement uses TRBV28 and TRBJ2-2; D might be TRBD2 (5 bases). V lost 2 bases and J 3 bases, leaving 10 bases between the germline ends. Germline loops: CDR1 MDHEN, CDR2 SYDVKM. CDR3 length equals 15 residues. CDR3 nucleotide sequence: TGTGCCAGCAGTTTACTTGGGCGGGACACCGGGGAGCTGTTTTTT. Its translation is CASSLLGRDTGELFF.

This clone has a count of ten or more. V gene TRBV27 combines with J gene TRBJ2-7, with 9 bases fitting TRBD2. Trimming at V came to 6 bases and at J to 1 base, leaving 10 bases not matched to a gene. This CDR3 is 16 amino acids long. The V gene's germline CDR1 is MNHEY and CDR2 SMNVEV (reference sequence). The CDR3 coding sequence is TGTGCCAGCAGCCACTCCGGGACTAGCTCGTCCTACGAGCAGTACTTC. Its protein is CASSHSGTSSSYEQYF.

This chain links TRBV19 with TRBJ1-1; D is undetermined. Germline CDR1 and CDR2: LNHDA and SQIVND (reference sequence). Trimming left V 5 bases short and J 6 bases short, with 7 bases between. This CDR3 spans 11 amino acids. The CDR3 nucleotides are TGTGCCAGTAGTGCCGGACCTGAAGCTTTCTTT. It yields the protein CASSAGPEAFF.

The genes are TRBV7-8 and TRBJ1-5, with TRBD1 matching 7 bases. The V and J ends lost 5 bases and 4 bases, in that order; junction bases with no gene match: 11. The CDR3 contains 16 residues. Germline CDR1 is SGHVS and CDR2 is FQNEAQ. The CDR3 is CASSPSGGMGNQPQHF. CDR3 DNA: TGTGCCAGCAGCCCTTCAGGGGGTATGGGAAATCAGCCCCAGCATTTT.

This sequence joins TRBV7-8 and TRBJ2-2; possibly TRBD2 for D (5 bases). The CDR3 is 15 amino acids. V lost 5 bases to trimming and J lost 4 bases, with 14 bases between them. Germline assignment: CDR1 SGHVS and CDR2 FQNEAQ. The CDR3 loop reads CASSTTRWGTGELFF. CDR3 nucleotides: TGTGCCAGCAGCACCACTAGGTGGGGCACCGGGGAGCTGTTTTTT.

In nucleotides, the CDR3 is TGTGCCAGCAGCGTAGCTGGGACTAGCCCGGTTTATGAGCAGTTCTTC. Protein: CASSVAGTSPVYEQFF. This chain joins TRBV9 and TRBJ2-1; 9 bases line up with TRBD2. Germline lookup yields CDR1 SGDLS and CDR2 YYNGEE. J gave up 8 bases and V 0 bases, and 9 bases lay outside the gene matches. The CDR3 extends over 16 amino acids.

This chain uses TRBV6-5 with TRBJ1-4; 9 nucleotides line up with TRBD1. CDR1 is MNHEY, CDR2 SVGAGI, per germline. The CDR3 covers 14 residues. V was pared by 7 bases and J by 7 bases, with 7 bases of the junction left unmatched. CDR3 region: CASTTGGGGEKLFF. The CDR3 DNA follows: TGTGCCAGCACAACAGGGGGCGGGGGTGAAAAACTGTTTTTT.

V usage is TRBV5-5 and J usage is TRBJ1-2, with D tentatively TRBD1 (5 bases). The CDR3 has 17 residues. Germline CDR1 reads SGHKS; CDR2 reads YYEKEE (reference sequence). V was clipped by 0 bases and J by 1 base, with 16 bases between them. This chain's CDR3 is CASSLEAGPSVNYGYTF. CDR3 bases: TGTGCCAGCAGCTTGGAGGCAGGGCCCTCCGTTAACTATGGCTACACCTTC. Combining the CDR3 with reference TRBV5-5 and TRBJ1-2 gives the whole variable domain DAGVTQSPTHLIKTRGQQVTLRCSPISGHKSVSWYQQVLGQGPQFIFQYYEKEERGRGNFPDRFSARQFPNYSSELNVNALLLGDSALYLCASSLEAGPSVNYGYTFGSGTRLTVV.

This clone has at least ten counts. The rearrangement uses TRBV25-1 and TRBJ2-7, with TRBD1 identical over 9 bases. CDR3 length equals 15 residues. Germline loops: CDR1 MGHDK, CDR2 SYGVNS. J gave up 2 bases and V 10 bases, and 12 bases lay outside the gene matches. The CDR3 loop reads CATNPGQGQTYEQYF. CDR3 nucleotide sequence: TGTGCCACTAATCCCGGACAGGGGCAAACCTACGAGCAGTACTTC.

The chain carries TRBV29-1 and TRBJ2-4, with D hard to call. There are 13 residues in the CDR3. V lost 7 bases to trimming and J lost 2 bases, with 12 bases between them. The germline CDR1 and CDR2 sequences are SQVTM and ANQGSEA. Written as DNA, the CDR3 is TGCAGCGCCCGGGCGTTAACCAAAAACATTCAGTACTTC. This codes for CSARALTKNIQYF.

This chain uses TRBV6-6 with TRBJ2-1; 7 positions match TRBD1. Germline V gene lookup returns CDR1 MNHNY and CDR2 SVGAGI (reference sequence). J gave up 4 bases and V 7 bases, and 10 bases lay outside the gene matches. The CDR3 is 15 amino acids. Written as DNA, the CDR3 is TGTGCCAGCACCGGACGACAGGGCCTTTACAATGAGCAGTTCTTC. Its translation: CASTGRQGLYNEQFF.

The chain couples TRBV7-3 to TRBJ2-7; D might be TRBD1 or TRBD2, each matching 5 bases. CDR3 size: 16 residues. Germline V lookup: CDR1 SGHTA, CDR2 FQGTGA. V was cut by 2 bases and J by 2 bases, with 16 bases left in between. The CDR3 loop reads CASSLAQGRRAYEQYF. CDR3 coding DNA: TGTGCCAGCAGCTTAGCGCAGGGACGACGAGCCTACGAGCAGTACTTC. The full variable domain, its missing parts supplied by reference TRBV7-3 and TRBJ2-7, is GAGVSQTPSNKVTEKGKYVELRCDPISGHTALYWYRQSLGQGPEFLIYFQGTGAADDSGLPNDRFFAVRPEGSVSTLKIQRTERGDSAVYLCASSLAQGRRAYEQYFGPGTRLTVT.

The chain carries TRBV25-1 and TRBJ1-4; D is unresolved. This CDR3 is built from 11 residues. V was shortened by 3 bases and J by 8 bases, with 4 bases between the two germline ends. Looked up from germline, CDR1 is MGHDK and CDR2 is SYGVNS. The CDR3 coding sequence is TGTGCCAGCAGTGAGGACGAAAAACTGTTTTTT. Its translation: CASSEDEKLFF.

This clone was seen more than once but under ten times. The J gene is TRBJ2-7, the V gene TRBV5-1; 13 bases fit TRBD2. Trimming cost V 4 bases and J 7 bases; bases outside gene matches: 8. Germline V gene sequence: CDR1 SGHRS, CDR2 YFSETQ. CDR3 length: 15 amino acids. This CDR3 is CASSIGLAGVGEQYF. The CDR3 DNA sequence: TGCGCCAGCAGCATAGGACTAGCGGGAGTGGGAGAGCAGTACTTC.